This is a list of T cell receptor beta chains from one sample in a study of blood T cells in healthy people across ages. TCRdb re-derived calls from the 5' RACE reads in MiXCR, one entry per CDR3 protein. This sample yields 1.8 million or so distinct CDR3 sequences, of which about 39% are seen a single time; under 25% belongs to the top ten. Input material: blood. The origin of the receptors is a human donor in good health. CDR3s include the opening cysteine and the closing phenylalanine or tryptophan. The D gene is left open where the match is weak. Clone size is stated in some rows and not others, as once, few, many or a class when expanded.

size: few
J: TRBJ2-7
V: TRBV4-3
D: TRBD2
CDR3: CASSHLAGGAYEQYF
DNA: TGCGCCAGCAGCCATCTAGCGGGGGGCGCCTACGAGCAGTACTTC

size: -
J: TRBJ1-5
V: TRBV7-9
D: -
CDR3: CASSPLDSPIAGQPQHF
DNA: TGTGCCAGCAGCCCTCTGGATTCCCCCATAGCAGGGCAGCCCCAGCATTTT

size: -
J: TRBJ2-5
V: TRBV7-2
D: -
CDR3: CASSLVPGGSKTQYF
DNA: TGTGCCAGCAGCTTAGTTCCTGGCGGCAGTAAGACCCAGTACTTC

size: -
J: TRBJ2-1
V: TRBV19
D: -
CDR3: CASSIAVGLTYNEQFF
DNA: TGTGCCAGTAGTATCGCCGTAGGCCTGACCTACAATGAGCAGTTCTTC

size: -
J: TRBJ2-3
V: TRBV7-3
D: -
CDR3: CASSRVGKGDTQYF
DNA: TGTGCCAGCAGCCGAGTTGGTAAAGGGGATACGCAGTATTTT

size: -
J: TRBJ1-5
V: TRBV20-1
D: -
CDR3: CSARGSEFNQPQHF
DNA: TGCAGTGCTAGAGGCTCAGAGTTCAATCAGCCCCAGCATTTT

size: few
J: TRBJ2-1
V: TRBV11-3
D: TRBD1
CDR3: CASSLGRQGPSYNEQFF
DNA: TGTGCCAGCAGCTTAGGGAGACAGGGTCCCTCCTACAATGAGCAGTTCTTC

size: many
J: TRBJ2-7
V: TRBV20-1
D: -
CDR3: CSASSGTTYEQYF
DNA: TGCAGTGCGAGCTCTGGGACAACCTACGAGCAGTACTTC

size: few
J: TRBJ1-1
V: TRBV12-5
D: -
CDR3: CASSRARGTEAFF
DNA: TGTGCTAGTTCACGGGCAAGGGGCACTGAAGCTTTCTTT

size: once
J: TRBJ2-1
V: TRBV10-3
D: -
CDR3: CAISAKLGPSDEQFF
DNA: TGTGCCATCAGTGCAAAACTAGGGCCCTCCGATGAGCAGTTCTTC

size: -
J: TRBJ2-7
V: TRBV10-3
D: TRBD2
CDR3: CTTRTSGDPYEQYF
DNA: TGTACCACCAGAACTAGCGGGGACCCCTACGAGCAGTACTTC

size: -
J: TRBJ1-2
V: TRBV3-1
D: TRBD1
CDR3: CVSSPGQVPTKYGYTF
DNA: TGTGTCAGCAGCCCGGGACAGGTACCCACTAAGTATGGCTACACCTTC

size: -
J: TRBJ2-7
V: TRBV27
D: -
CDR3: CASSLSLRGYEQYF
DNA: TGTGCCAGCAGTTTATCGCTCAGGGGTTACGAGCAGTACTTC

size: -
J: TRBJ2-7
V: TRBV29-1
D: -
CDR3: CSVEGRGREQYF
DNA: TGCAGCGTTGAGGGCAGGGGTCGCGAGCAGTACTTC

size: -
J: TRBJ2-1
V: TRBV20-1
D: -
CDR3: CSAREPGLGISEQFF
DNA: TGCAGTGCTCGCGAACCGGGACTGGGTATTTCTGAGCAGTTCTTC

size: few
J: TRBJ1-2
V: TRBV11-2
D: -
CDR3: CASSSNQGRGYGYTF
DNA: TGTGCCAGCAGCTCCAATCAGGGGAGGGGCTATGGCTACACCTTC

size: -
J: TRBJ2-3
V: TRBV20-1
D: TRBD1
CDR3: CSAPKTGPGTDTQYF
DNA: TGCAGTGCTCCTAAGACAGGGCCCGGTACAGATACGCAGTATTTT

size: -
J: TRBJ2-5
V: TRBV7-2
D: -
CDR3: CASSLVRTGWREQYF
DNA: TGTGCCAGCAGCTTAGTCCGGACAGGGTGGCGGGAGCAGTACTTC

size: many
J: TRBJ2-7
V: TRBV7-9
D: -
CDR3: CASSLGGQSEQYF
DNA: TGTGCCAGCAGCTTGGGAGGACAGTCGGAGCAGTACTTC

size: -
J: TRBJ2-1
V: TRBV7-9
D: TRBD2
CDR3: CASSLQLAGYNEQFF
DNA: TGTGCCAGCAGCTTACAACTAGCGGGGTACAATGAGCAGTTCTTC

size: -
J: TRBJ2-7
V: TRBV15
D: TRBD1
CDR3: CATSRAGQDGSYEQYF
DNA: TGTGCCACCAGCAGAGCGGGACAGGACGGATCCTACGAGCAGTACTTC

size: -
J: TRBJ2-7
V: TRBV7-9
D: -
CDR3: CASSPVREQYF
DNA: TGTGCCAGCAGCCCGGTGAGGGAGCAGTACTTC

size: -
J: TRBJ2-7
V: TRBV5-1
D: -
CDR3: CASSWDLPYEQYF
DNA: TGCGCCAGCAGCTGGGACCTTCCCTACGAGCAGTACTTC

size: -
J: TRBJ2-5
V: TRBV5-4
D: TRBD1
CDR3: CASSVRPGGETQYF
DNA: TGTGCCAGCAGCGTCAGGCCAGGGGGAGAGACCCAGTACTTC

size: few
J: TRBJ2-1
V: TRBV24-1
D: -
CDR3: CATSDPGPFGEQFF
DNA: TGTGCCACCAGTGACCCAGGACCCTTCGGTGAGCAGTTCTTC

size: few
J: TRBJ2-7
V: TRBV4-2
D: -
CDR3: CASSQAQGRSSYEQYF
DNA: TGTGCCAGCAGCCAAGCCCAGGGGAGGAGCTCCTACGAGCAGTACTTC